Listed below are T cell receptor beta chains from one sample, sequenced in a study of post-analysis software for immune sequencing data. TCRdb reprocessed the PCR reads via MiXCR and lists one record per CDR3 protein. Counted here are some 800,000 distinct CDR3 sequences, roughly 50% occurring once; the ten biggest clones make up roughly 4.9%. The sequenced material came from blood. The receptors here all came from a girl between 10 and 17 years old with multiple sclerosis. Both conserved end residues are part of each CDR3. D genes are given only for firm matches. Some rows mark clone size as missing; the rest say once, few, many or name a class of expanded clone.

abundance,v_gene,d_gene,j_gene,CDR3nt,CDR3aa
few,TRBV4-3,.,TRBJ1-1,TGCGCCAGCAGCCAAGAATTCTGGTTGAACACTGAAGCTTTCTTT,CASSQEFWLNTEAFF
.,TRBV7-2,.,TRBJ2-5,TGTGCCAGCAGCCCGATAGCGATCCAAGAGACCCAGTACTTC,CASSPIAIQETQYF
.,TRBV29-1,TRBD1,TRBJ1-5,TGCAGCGTTGAAGATAGGGGGCAGGGGCCCCAGCATTTT,CSVEDRGQGPQHF
.,TRBV25-1,TRBD1,TRBJ1-2,TGTGCCCGCAGTGACACCCGACAGGGGACTAACTATGGCTACACCTTC,CARSDTRQGTNYGYTF
few,TRBV20-1,.,TRBJ2-3,TGCAGTGCTAGAGTAGGGGTCTCCACAGATACGCAGTATTTT,CSARVGVSTDTQYF
.,TRBV24-1,TRBD2,TRBJ2-1,TGTGCCACCAGTGATCCGGGACTAGCGACGAATGAGCAGTTCTTC,CATSDPGLATNEQFF
.,TRBV28,TRBD1,TRBJ1-4,TGTGCCAGCAGTTTGGGGACAGCTGGTGAAAAACTGTTTTTT,CASSLGTAGEKLFF
.,TRBV19,.,TRBJ2-1,TGTGCCAGTAGCGGTTTGGGTACCTACAATGAGCAGTTCTTC,CASSGLGTYNEQFF
few,TRBV9,.,TRBJ2-3,TGTGCCAGCAGCGTAGGCAGCCTATTCACAGATACGCAGTATTTT,CASSVGSLFTDTQYF
.,TRBV9,TRBD1,TRBJ2-7,TGTGCCAGCAGCGTAGGAAGGGACAGGAGCTCCTACGAGCAGTACTTC,CASSVGRDRSSYEQYF
few,TRBV20-1,TRBD1,TRBJ2-1,TGCAGTGCCCCGACAGGGGCAGGCGGTGGGCAGTTCTTC,CSAPTGAGGGQFF
.,TRBV7-3,.,TRBJ2-3,TGTGCCAGCAGCTTAACGGGCGGGAACACAGATACGCAGTATTTT,CASSLTGGNTDTQYF
.,TRBV6-1,TRBD2,TRBJ2-7,TGTGCCAGCAGTGAACGTCTAGCGGAACCCTACGAGCAGTACTTC,CASSERLAEPYEQYF
.,TRBV6-5,.,TRBJ2-7,TGTGCCAGCAAGAGGGGGGACTACGAGCAGTACTTC,CASKRGDYEQYF
many,TRBV14,.,TRBJ2-5,TGTGCCAGCAGCCAAGATTCAGGGTCCCAGTACTTC,CASSQDSGSQYF
.,TRBV7-9,.,TRBJ2-3,TGTGCCAGCGGTTTGGGGCGGGATGGTCCAGATACGCAGTATTTT,CASGLGRDGPDTQYF
few,TRBV10-2,TRBD2,TRBJ2-3,TGCGCCAGCAGGCCAGCGGGAGTGGGGGCAGATACGCAGTATTTT,CASRPAGVGADTQYF
many,TRBV15,.,TRBJ1-2,TGTGCCACCAGCAGAGATCCGGGAATAAACTATGGCTACACCTTC,CATSRDPGINYGYTF
.,TRBV9,TRBD1,TRBJ2-1,TGTGCCAGCAGCCCCTGGGACAGGGGTGGGGAGCAGTTCTTC,CASSPWDRGGEQFF
.,TRBV12-3/TRBV12-4,TRBD1,TRBJ2-1,TGTGCCAGCAGTATTACACGACAGGGTGGCCAGTTCTTC,CASSITRQGGQFF
.,TRBV5-1,TRBD1,TRBJ1-2,TGCGCCAGCAGCTTATCAGGGGGAAATGACTACACCTTC,CASSLSGGNDYTF
.,TRBV9,TRBD2,TRBJ2-3,TGTGCCAGCAGTGCTAGCGGCTCCCCAGGTGATACGCAGTATTTT,CASSASGSPGDTQYF
.,TRBV10-1,TRBD1,TRBJ2-7,TGCGCCAGCAGTGAGGGGACAGGGGGACAGAACGAGCAGTACTTC,CASSEGTGGQNEQYF
.,TRBV6-5,.,TRBJ1-2,TGTGCCAGCAGTCCCCACCGAAACGGGGGACGCTACACCTTC,CASSPHRNGGRYTF
.,TRBV6-2/TRBV6-3,.,TRBJ2-1,TGTGCCAGCAGTTACCCAGTTAATGAGCAGTTCTTC,CASSYPVNEQFF
few,TRBV27,.,TRBJ2-7,TGTGCCAGCAGTTTCCTCGACGGAGCGGAGACTTACGAGCAGTACTTC,CASSFLDGAETYEQYF
few,TRBV29-1,TRBD2,TRBJ2-7,TGCAGCGTTGTACTAGCGGGGCTCTCCTACGAGCAGTACTTC,CSVVLAGLSYEQYF
.,TRBV29-1,.,TRBJ2-3,TGCAGCGTCGTGGCCGGGCTCTTCACAGATACGCAGTATTTT,CSVVAGLFTDTQYF
once,TRBV11-2,TRBD2,TRBJ2-1,TGTGCCAGCAGCTACAGTGGTCTAGCGGGTATGAAGAGCTCCTACAATGAGCAGTTCTTC,CASSYSGLAGMKSSYNEQFF
.,TRBV18,.,TRBJ2-7,TGTGCCAGCTCCAGGTCAGGCCTCTCCTACGAGCAGTACTTC,CASSRSGLSYEQYF
few,TRBV29-1,.,TRBJ2-2,TGCAGCGTAGAGGGACCCGGGGAGCTGTTTTTT,CSVEGPGELFF
.,TRBV24-1,.,TRBJ1-2,TGTGCCACCAGTGAGTCCCTACCAGGGGTCGCGAGCTATGGCTACACCTTC,CATSESLPGVASYGYTF
.,TRBV24-1,.,TRBJ1-2,TGTGCCACGAATGGAGGGCAAGATGGCTACACCTTC,CATNGGQDGYTF
.,TRBV27,.,TRBJ1-2,TGTGCCAGCAGTTTGGAGGGATTCAATGGCTACACCTTC,CASSLEGFNGYTF
.,TRBV4-3,TRBD2,TRBJ2-1,TGCGCCAGCAGCCAAGGAGGCGGGAGTCAGTTCTTC,CASSQGGGSQFF
.,TRBV27,.,TRBJ2-7,TGTGCCAGCAGTTTATTACGTAAAGGGACCTCCTACGAGCAGTACTTC,CASSLLRKGTSYEQYF
.,TRBV11-2,.,TRBJ2-1,TGTGCCAGCAGCTTAGGACTAGATATCTATAATGAGCAGTTCTTC,CASSLGLDIYNEQFF
many,TRBV20-1,TRBD2,TRBJ2-1,TGCAGTGCTAGTAGCGGGCAGAGCTCCTACAATGAGCAGTTCTTC,CSASSGQSSYNEQFF
few,TRBV25-1,.,TRBJ1-1,TGTGCCAGCAGTGAATCTCGGGTAGGGGTAACTGAAGCTTTCTTT,CASSESRVGVTEAFF
.,TRBV4-3,.,TRBJ2-3,TGCGCCGGCAGCCAAGACGGCTTCCGCACAGATACGCAGTATTTT,CAGSQDGFRTDTQYF
.,TRBV7-3,.,TRBJ2-5,TGTGCCAGCAGCCCTACGGACGGTGAAGAGACCCAGTACTTC,CASSPTDGEETQYF
.,TRBV5-6,TRBD2,TRBJ2-3,TGTGCCAGCAGGGTTCCGGGAGGGCCGACAGATACGCAGTATTTT,CASRVPGGPTDTQYF
.,TRBV7-6,.,TRBJ2-7,TGTGCCAGCAGCTTAGCGCAGGGGGGAGCTCTGGGAGAGCAGTACTTC,CASSLAQGGALGEQYF
.,TRBV5-4,.,TRBJ1-2,TGTGCCAGCAGCCGATGGCGGGATGGCTACACCTTC,CASSRWRDGYTF
.,TRBV28,.,TRBJ2-5,TGTGCCAGTGCCACAGGGCGAGAGACCCAGTACTTC,CASATGRETQYF